The rows below give T cell receptor beta chains drawn from one sample of a study of blood T cell repertoires in COVID-19. Data came from immunoSEQ multiplex PCR; TCRdb stores just in-frame clones and leaves some out. The top ten hold approximately 8.8% of the sample, which has hundreds of thousands of clones, roughly 90% seen once. The sequencing input was PBMCs or T cells enriched from blood (not recorded which). These receptors were collected from a woman in her forties who had recovered from COVID-19. The conserved cysteine and the conserved F or W are not part of the CDR3 here.

v_gene | CDR3aa
TRBV3-1/TRBV3-2 | ASSAVAGDLAGQY
TRBV3-1/TRBV3-2 | ASSQAGGNEQF
TRBV28 | ASKSGGTGELF
TRBV19 | ASSIPGALGGYT
TRBV7-9 | ASSLAGNSYNEQF
TRBV28 | ASRTEAGIYGYT
TRBV30 | AWSITRYNEQF
TRBV7-2 | ASSLDPGGSYEQY
TRBV7-2 | ASSSPGQGRTEAF
TRBV10-3 | AINSPTYNEQF
TRBV27 | ASRPSSYNSPLH
TRBV2 | ASSVAGLSNQPQH
TRBV11-3 | ASSQGQVGPKYNEQF
TRBV3-1/TRBV3-2 | ASSLPGLAGAVDTQY
TRBV11-2 | ASSLDQYNEQF
TRBV27 | ASSPYSSGRAGNEQF
TRBV2 | ASSTSGGNNEQF
TRBV5-1 | ASSPAGLETDTQY
TRBV6-5 | ASSYSTSANEQF
TRBV28 | ASSLYRDRNNSPLH
TRBV7-2 | ASSLFSRQGNSPLH
TRBV24-1 | ATSTGTGEVGNEKLF
TRBV11-1 | ASSLGRVETQY
TRBV6-4 | ASSDEAGYEQY
TRBV19 | ASSGQVIYGYT
TRBV28 | ASSHRSNNYGYT
TRBV7-9 | ASSLAYREDEQF
TRBV7-6 | AGRSGIGPGELF
TRBV11-2 | ASSSVTGYEAF
TRBV10-3 | AISESTRSGTDTQY
TRBV2 | ASSVLAGEGEQY
TRBV7-2 | ASSPGLAGETQY
TRBV28 | ASSLRQGGRNEQY
TRBV7-2 | ASSALQGANQPQH
TRBV7-6 | ASSPNAGTTNTGELF
TRBV9 | ASSVGQLAKNIQY
TRBV18 | ASSPPDSPYEQY
TRBV24-1 | ATSDHSGKTYEQY
TRBV19 | ASSIEDSNQPQH
TRBV7-8 | ASSLGTGPNYGYT
TRBV19 | ASSTGLAQY
TRBV7-3 | ASSLMGQSGEQY
TRBV10-3 | AIKASGGMPYQETQY
TRBV10-3 | AISEPTGTDITEAF
TRBV28 | ASSLLGRGQRQPQH
TRBV5-1 | ASSPWTSGLNEQF
TRBV15 | ATSRDSYNEQF
TRBV5-1 | ASSFTGTSSYEQY
TRBV5-5 | ASSSRSGSSNYGYT
TRBV7-9 | ASSFGDTFQPQH
TRBV9 | ASSPIGEGNQPQH
TRBV30 | AWSVPQDNQPQH